Below are 25 T cell receptor beta chains sequenced from a single sample in a study of cytotoxic CD8 clonotypes in ibrutinib-treated CLL. Sequencing was performed with immunoSEQ multiplex PCR; in TCRdb, only in-frame clones are kept and a portion is missing. The sample gives approximately 340,000 clones, over 55% of which show up once; around 6.6% is in the top ten. The input for sequencing was PBMCs, taken after 36 months of ibrutinib treatment. These receptors originate from a human donor with chronic lymphocytic leukemia.

The rearrangement uses TRBV9 and TRBJ1-2; D perhaps matches TRBD1 (5 bases). Trimming took 0 bases from V and 3 from J, leaving 9 bases between them. Germline CDR1 reads SGDLS; CDR2 reads YYNGEE. This CDR3 has 14 amino acids. For the CDR3, the DNA is TGTGCCAGCAGCGTAGCTCTAGGGGACTATGGCTACACCTTC. It translates to CASSVALGDYGYTF. Full variable domain (missing parts from reference TRBV9 and TRBJ1-2): DSGVTQTPKHLITATGQRVTLRCSPRSGDLSVYWYQQSLDQGLQFLIQYYNGEERAKGNILERFSAQQFPDLHSELNLSSLELGDSALYFCASSVALGDYGYTFGSGTRLTVV.

This CDR3 is CSAASGIYNEQFF. The CDR3 DNA reads as TGCAGCGCGGCTAGCGGGATATACAATGAGCAGTTCTTC. The chain couples TRBV29-1 to TRBJ2-1; 9 nucleotides line up with TRBD2. The junction had 5 bases not matched to a gene; V was cut back by 7 bases and J by 4 bases. This CDR3 is built from 13 residues. Looked up from germline, CDR1 is SQVTM and CDR2 is ANQGSEA.

The chain employs TRBV29-1 and TRBJ1-2; 7 nucleotides line up with TRBD1. V gave up 1 base and J gave up 5 bases; unmatched junction bases: 4. The CDR3 spans 13 residues. From germline, CDR1 is SQVTM and CDR2 ANQGSEA. Written as DNA, the CDR3 is TGCAGCGTTGAAGGAGGGGGCAGGTATGGCTACACCTTC. This gives the protein CSVEGGGRYGYTF. The complete variable domain, with remaining parts taken from reference TRBV29-1 and TRBJ1-2, reads SAVISQKPSRDICQRGTSLTIQCQVDSQVTMMFWYRQQPGQSLTLIATANQGSEATYESGFVIDKFPISRPNLTFSTLTVSNMSPEDSSIYLCSVEGGGRYGYTFGSGTRLTVV.

The genes are TRBV7-5 and TRBJ2-7; the D call of TRBD1 is as the table states it, not checked on the DNA. TRBV7-5 is noted as a pseudogene. The CDR3 totals 18 residues. The DNA of the CDR3 is TGTGTCAGAAGCTTACTACTCGACCGGGACAGGATGACCTACGAGCAGTACTTC. As protein: CVRSLLLDRDRMTYEQYF.

The table lists this clone with a count of one. The CDR3 spells CASSEVVGEGSPLHF. CDR3 in DNA: TGTGCCAGCAGTGAGGTTGTTGGGGAAGGATCACCCCTCCACTTT. The chain couples TRBV6-1 to TRBJ1-6; D uncertain. CDR1 is MNHNS, CDR2 SASEGT, per germline. CDR3 length: 15 amino acids. V dropped 3 bases and J dropped 10 bases, with 16 bases sitting between them.

The chain employs TRBV5-1 and TRBJ1-2; D remains unclear. V lost 0 bases and J lost 4, with 16 bases in between. Germline CDR1 and CDR2: SGHRS and YFSETQ. The CDR3 is made up of 16 amino acids. The CDR3 sequence: CASSLDGSTAFYGYTF. CDR3 DNA sequence: TGCGCCAGCAGCTTGGATGGCAGTACTGCCTTCTATGGCTACACCTTC.

The rearrangement links TRBV2 to TRBJ1-5; D gene unclear. Germline-derived CDR1 and CDR2 are SNHLY and FYNNEI. Between the trimmed V and J ends, which lost 2 bases and 0 bases, there was a span of 8 bases. CDR3 length equals 15 residues. CDR3 protein: CASSERRISNQPQHF. CDR3 bases: TGTGCCAGCAGTGAACGTCGGATTAGCAATCAGCCCCAGCATTTT.

Points on this clone: It is unclear where the CDR3 begins or ends on the DNA, so no DNA is shown, and the CDR3 is as TCRdb lists it. The gene calls are TRBV21-1 and TRBJ2-3; the table assigns TRBD2, which was not confirmed against the DNA. TRBV21-1 is a known pseudogene. The CDR3 has 17 amino acids, counting both end residues. The CDR3: CASSKGVGSGSADTQYF.

This chain connects TRBV28 to TRBJ2-7; 7 nucleotides align to TRBD2. Germline values: CDR1 MDHEN, CDR2 SYDVKM. The CDR3 has 15 residues. The ends lost 5 bases at V and 2 bases at J; junction bases unmatched: 9. The CDR3 is CASSVPGLTPYEQYF. CDR3 sequence (DNA): TGTGCCAGCAGTGTGCCGGGACTAACACCCTACGAGCAGTACTTC.

The CDR3 loop is CASSSTRDLQTGNTIYF. CDR3 sequence (DNA): TGTGCCAGCAGCTCTACCCGGGATCTGCAAACTGGAAACACCATATATTTT. The gene calls are TRBV27 and TRBJ1-3; no clear D gene. Per the germline V gene, CDR1 is MNHEY and CDR2 is SMNVEV (reference sequence). V shed 6 bases and J shed 2 bases, with 20 bases lying between them. The CDR3 totals 17 residues.

This clone has more than one count but fewer than ten. The chain's CDR3 is CASSVQQGNGYTF. The CDR3, as DNA: TGTGCCAGCAGTGTTCAACAGGGGAATGGCTACACCTTC. The chain recombines TRBV6-1 with TRBJ1-2, with TRBD1 matching 7 bases. CDR1 and CDR2 (germline): MNHNS, SASEGT. This CDR3 region has 13 residues. V was pared by 4 bases and J by 6 bases, with 5 bases of the junction left unmatched.

This rearrangement joins TRBV7-7 to TRBJ2-6; D remains unclear. Germline CDR1 is SSHAT and CDR2 is FNYEAQ (reference sequence). This CDR3 contains 14 residues. V lost 5 bases and J 2 bases, leaving 7 bases between the germline ends. The CDR3 coding sequence is TGTGCCAGCAGCCGTGGTCCTGGGGCCAACGTCCTGACTTTC. This sequence encodes CASSRGPGANVLTF.

This chain uses TRBV9 with TRBJ1-2; tentative D call: TRBD1 (6 bases). Germline lookup yields CDR1 SGDLS and CDR2 YYNGEE. The V end was cut by 0 bases, the J end by 0 bases, with 9 bases between. The CDR3 contains 15 residues. The CDR3 nucleotides are TGTGCCAGCAGCGTAGTTAGGGGGACTAACTATGGCTACACCTTC. It encodes CASSVVRGTNYGYTF.

The chain combines TRBV28 with TRBJ1-2, with D perhaps matching TRBD1 (5 bases). Trimming shortened V by 6 bases and J by 8 bases, and 16 bases separated the two germline ends. This CDR3 contains 13 residues. Germline CDR1 and CDR2: MDHEN and SYDVKM. This CDR3 is CASSPGPRVGYTF. For the CDR3, the DNA is TGTGCCAGCAGCCCGGGACCCCGGGTAGGCTACACCTTC.

This clone was seen a handful of times. The J gene is TRBJ1-1, the V gene TRBV5-1, with no clear D. The V end was cut by 3 bases, the J end by 1 base, with 13 bases between. Germline CDR1 is SGHRS and CDR2 is YFSETQ. The CDR3 covers 15 residues. CDR3: CASSSESRSNTEAFF. In DNA form, the CDR3 reads TGCGCCAGCAGCTCGGAATCCCGATCGAACACTGAAGCTTTCTTT.

This chain joins TRBV19 and TRBJ1-2, with D unclear. This CDR3 contains 15 residues. Trimming stripped 1 base from V and 8 bases from J, with 17 bases between. Germline CDR1 is LNHDA and CDR2 is SQIVND (reference sequence). CDR3 residues: CASSIGRSGQAGYTF. The CDR3 DNA reads TGTGCCAGTAGTATAGGAAGGTCGGGTCAAGCCGGCTACACCTTC.

V gene TRBV7-3 combines with J gene TRBJ1-2; the D is unclear. This CDR3 has 13 residues. Germline CDR1 SGHTA, CDR2 FQGTGA. Trimming pared 2 bases from V and 4 bases from J, leaving 8 bases between. The CDR3 coding sequence is TGTGCCAGCAGCTTATCAGGATCCTATGGCTACACCTTC. It yields the protein CASSLSGSYGYTF.

This clone was counted a few times. This rearrangement joins TRBV5-1 to TRBJ1-5, with no clear D. The CDR3 sequence is 14 residues long. The V and J ends lost 4 bases and 4 bases respectively, with 12 bases between them. Germline values: CDR1 SGHRS, CDR2 YFSETQ. CDR3 in DNA: TGCGCCAGCAGCCCGAGGGTTGGAAATCAGCCCCAGCATTTT. It yields the protein CASSPRVGNQPQHF.

This clone showed up just a few times. The junction differs from germline at one of its ends, possibly a read error. This chain joins TRBV4-1 and TRBJ1-4, with TRBD1 as a possible D gene (6 bases). Germline loops: CDR1 MGHRA, CDR2 YSYEKL. This CDR3 is built from 16 residues. Here the CDR3 DNA reads TGCGCCAGCAGCCAAGATAGCGGGACACCCCTCGGACGGGCTGTTTTT. Its protein product is CASSQDSGTPLGRAVF.

This clone was counted between two and nine times. J is TRBJ1-5 and V is TRBV28; D might be TRBD1 (5 bases). The CDR3 consists of 15 residues. CDR1 MDHEN and CDR2 SYDVKM come from the germline V gene. Trimming took 6 bases from V and 4 from J, leaving 16 bases between them. In DNA, the CDR3 is TGTGCCAGCAGGGAGGAGGGGCGATTGAATCAGCCCCAGCATTTT. Translation: CASREEGRLNQPQHF.

J is TRBJ2-7 and V is TRBV28, with 7 bases that match TRBD1. With 7 bases clipped from V and 3 bases from J, the junction kept 6 bases outside the gene matches. CDR1 and CDR2 from the germline V gene are MDHEN and SYDVKM. This CDR3 spans 13 amino acids. CDR3 loop: CASTEGANYEQYF. The CDR3 nucleotides are TGTGCCAGCACCGAGGGGGCGAACTACGAGCAGTACTTC.

The J gene is TRBJ2-7, the V gene TRBV28; 9 bases match TRBD1. The CDR3 covers 15 residues. J was trimmed by 3 bases and V by 6 bases; bases with no gene match: 9. CDR1 is MDHEN, CDR2 SYDVKM, per germline. As DNA, the CDR3 is TGTGCCAGCAGCACACCGGGACAGGGACACTACGAGCAGTACTTC. Amino acids: CASSTPGQGHYEQYF.

CDR3 sequence (DNA): TGTGCCAGCAGAGCAACAGGGGGCGGCTCCTACGAGCAGTACTTC. Translated, it gives CASRATGGGSYEQYF. The rearrangement joins TRBV6-1 to TRBJ2-7, with 9 bases matching TRBD1. This CDR3 has 15 residues. Germline V lookup: CDR1 MNHNS, CDR2 SASEGT. The junction had 6 bases not matched to a gene; V was cut back by 6 bases and J by 0 bases.

This clone turned up a few times. The V and J genes are TRBV4-3 and TRBJ1-1; D is undetermined. The CDR3 runs to 15 residues. Germline CDR1 and CDR2: LGHNA and YSLEER. The germline V and J ends were trimmed by 4 bases and 4 bases, with 16 bases remaining between them. CDR3 sequence: CASSPMTGGATEAFF. The CDR3 bases are TGCGCCAGCAGCCCTATGACTGGAGGAGCCACTGAAGCTTTCTTT.

The chain combines TRBV19 with TRBJ2-7; 8 bases map to TRBD1. Germline V lookup: CDR1 LNHDA, CDR2 SQIVND (reference sequence). V trimming: 5 bases; J trimming: 1 base; junction bases outside the gene matches: 10. This CDR3 has 16 residues. In DNA form, the CDR3 reads TGTGCCAGTAGTGCTGACAGGGGTCTACTATCCTACGAGCAGTACTTC. It encodes CASSADRGLLSYEQYF.